One and the same sample provided the 9 T cell receptor beta chains below, sequenced in a study of shared clonotypes between healthy human individuals (dated by TCRdb to the early 2020s). Library creation used the immunoSEQ multiplex PCR assay. What TCRdb holds here is the immuneACCESS table cut down to in-frame rearrangements. Part of the clones is not present; checked against another copy, under half of the missing clones reflect an unresolved V gene, and the others are unexplained. This sample lists approximately 1.5 million clones; nearly 99% were detected once. The ten largest clones represent 0.4% to 0.55% of the sample. The specimen was naive CD4+ T cells sorted from blood. What the cell subset or site label conveys for this sample: CD45RA+ positively selected. These receptors were taken from a man younger than 45 in good health.

CDR3 residues: CASSLVGRMNTEAFF. CDR3 bases: TGTGCCAGCAGCTTGGTGGGCAGAATGAACACTGAAGCTTTCTTT. The V gene is TRBV5-5, the J gene TRBJ1-1, with D unclear. The CDR3 runs to 15 residues. Germline V CDR1 and CDR2: SGHKS, YYEKEE (reference sequence). The germline V and J ends were trimmed by 0 bases and 0 bases, with 9 bases remaining between them.

The chain employs TRBV11-3 and TRBJ2-7; no clear D. The CDR3 is made up of 13 amino acids. The germline CDR1 and CDR2 sequences are SGHNT and YENEEA. Deletions cut 5 bases from V and 6 bases from J, with 14 bases between. The CDR3 loop is CASSLTWGGEQYF. Here the CDR3 DNA reads TGTGCCAGCAGCCTGACTTGGGGTGGCGAGCAGTACTTC.

About this clone: This CDR3 is also generated by other DNA sequences in the sample. J is TRBJ2-2 and V is TRBV5-1; D ambiguous. Looked up from germline, CDR1 is SGHRS and CDR2 is YFSETQ. This CDR3 spans 15 amino acids. V was shortened by 0 bases and J by 2 bases, with 8 bases between the two germline ends. The CDR3 nucleotides read TGCGCCAGCAGCTTGGGAGGCAGCAACACCGGGGAGCTGTTTTTT. It yields the protein CASSLGGSNTGELFF.

The chain uses TRBV10-1 and TRBJ2-7; unclear D gene. This CDR3 spans 13 amino acids. V was pared by 2 bases and J by 7 bases, with 12 bases between. Germline V lookup: CDR1 WNHNN, CDR2 SYGVQD (reference sequence). The CDR3 spells CASSERVGLEQYF. The CDR3 DNA is TGCGCCAGCAGTGAGCGCGTGGGGTTGGAGCAGTACTTC.

The chain combines TRBV5-1 with TRBJ2-1; perhaps TRBD2 as D (6 bases). In germline, CDR1 is SGHRS, CDR2 YFSETQ. V lost 0 bases to trimming and J lost 0 bases, with 10 bases between them. This CDR3 contains 16 residues. DNA of the CDR3: TGCGCCAGCAGCTTGGGGTACGGGAGCTCCTACAATGAGCAGTTCTTC. It codes for CASSLGYGSSYNEQFF.

The chain is built from TRBV7-2 and TRBJ2-3; 8 nucleotides align to TRBD2. The CDR3 totals 17 residues. Germline trimming cut 3 bases from V and 0 bases from J; bases unmatched to any gene: 8. Germline lookup yields CDR1 SGHTA and CDR2 FQGNSA. The CDR3 region has the DNA TGTGCCAGCAGCTTCTATGCTAGCGGGTTGAGCACAGATACGCAGTATTTT. Encoded protein: CASSFYASGLSTDTQYF.

The chain couples TRBV28 to TRBJ1-1; D is ambiguous. Trimming cost V 1 base and J 8 bases, with 8 bases left between them. Germline CDR1 MDHEN, CDR2 SYDVKM. The CDR3 contains 12 residues. The CDR3 sequence is CASSLLGREAFF. For the CDR3, the DNA is TGTGCCAGCAGTTTATTAGGCAGGGAAGCTTTCTTT.

The chain carries TRBV5-4 and TRBJ2-3, with 11 bases aligning to TRBD1. CDR3 size: 16 residues. CDR1 SGHNT and CDR2 YYREEE come from the germline V gene (reference sequence). Trimming cost V 4 bases and J 1 base; bases outside gene matches: 5. CDR3 in DNA: TGTGCCAGCAGCAAGGGACAGGGGGTCGGCACAGATACGCAGTATTTT. Amino acid sequence: CASSKGQGVGTDTQYF.

V is TRBV5-1 and J is TRBJ2-7; 10 bases align to TRBD1. Germline CDR1 is SGHRS and CDR2 is YFSETQ. The J segment lost 6 bases and the V segment lost 3 bases, leaving 6 bases of the junction unmatched. The CDR3 extends over 14 amino acids. Here the CDR3 reads CASSSRDRGGEQYF. CDR3 nucleotides: TGCGCCAGCAGCTCTAGGGACAGGGGCGGCGAGCAGTACTTC. Based on the CDR3 plus reference TRBV5-1 and TRBJ2-7, the full variable domain is KAGVTQTPRYLIKTRGQQVTLSCSPISGHRSVSWYQQTPGQGLQFLFEYFSETQRNKGNFPGRFSGRQFSNSRSEMNVSTLELGDSALYLCASSSRDRGGEQYFGPGTRLTVT.